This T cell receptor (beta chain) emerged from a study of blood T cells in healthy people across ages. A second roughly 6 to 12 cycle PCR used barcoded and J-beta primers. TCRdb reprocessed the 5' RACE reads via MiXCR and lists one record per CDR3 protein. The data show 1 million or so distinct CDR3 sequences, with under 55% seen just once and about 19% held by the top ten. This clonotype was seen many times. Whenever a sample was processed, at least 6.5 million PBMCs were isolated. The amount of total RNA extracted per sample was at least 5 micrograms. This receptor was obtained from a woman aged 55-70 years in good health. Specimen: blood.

CDR3 nucleotide sequence: TGCAGTGCTTACATGACGCAGACTAGCGGAAACAATGAGCAGTTCTTC. It translates to CSAYMTQTSGNNEQFF. The chain employs TRBV20-1 and TRBJ2-1; 9 bases agree with TRBD2. The CDR3 contains 16 residues. The germline V gene has CDR1 DFQATT and CDR2 SNEGSKA (reference sequence). V trimming: 5 bases; J trimming: 5 bases; junction bases outside the gene matches: 13.